The 25 T cell receptor beta chains below all came from one sample that was sequenced in a study of control samples from healthy donors and cancer patients. Profiled with immunoSEQ multiplex PCR; TCRdb holds only in-frame clones, not every one. The table lists approximately 100,000 clones, 85% to 90% of them singletons. Sample: blood. These receptors came from a man aged 30-40 years in good health.

J is TRBJ2-2 and V is TRBV7-3; 7 bases fit TRBD1. Per germline, CDR1 SGHTA and CDR2 FQGTGA. The V and J ends lost 5 bases and 2 bases, in that order; junction bases with no gene match: 8. The CDR3 consists of 16 residues. For the CDR3, the DNA is TGTGCCAGCAGCCGAACCGGGACAGATAACACCGGGGAGCTGTTTTTT. This encodes CASSRTGTDNTGELFF.

This clone occurred once. The chain couples TRBV27 to TRBJ1-4; 8 nucleotides align to TRBD1. CDR1 is MNHEY, CDR2 SMNVEV, per germline (reference sequence). The trim removed 3 bases at V and 7 bases at J, leaving 4 bases unmatched. The CDR3 runs to 14 residues. The CDR3 is CASSLTGAGEKLFF. CDR3 in DNA: TGTGCCAGCAGTTTGACAGGGGCTGGTGAAAAACTGTTTTTT.

CDR3 residues: CASSELNGYTEAFF. CDR3 in DNA: TGTGCCAGCAGTGAATTGAACGGCTACACTGAAGCTTTCTTT. The chain combines TRBV25-1 with TRBJ1-1; D gene unclear. V was shortened by 1 base and J by 3 bases, with 9 bases between the two germline ends. CDR1 MGHDK and CDR2 SYGVNS come from the germline V gene. The CDR3 covers 14 residues. The entire variable domain, with the rest obtained from reference TRBV25-1 and TRBJ1-1, is as follows: EADIYQTPRYLVIGTGKKITLECSQTMGHDKMYWYQQDPGMELHLIHYSYGVNSTEKGDLSSESTVSRIRTEHFPLTLESARPSHTSQYLCASSELNGYTEAFFGQGTRLTVV.

A remark on this clone: The sample carries other DNA sequences with the same CDR3. This rearrangement joins TRBV7-7 to TRBJ2-1; 11 bases map to TRBD2. The length of the CDR3 is 16 residues. Germline CDR1 reads SSHAT; CDR2 reads FNYEAQ (reference sequence). J was trimmed by 10 bases and V by 4 bases; bases with no gene match: 12. The CDR3 coding sequence is TGTGCCAGCAGCTCCAGCTTAGCGGGAGGGTCAGGGGAGCAGTTCTTC. Translated: CASSSSLAGGSGEQFF. The entire variable domain, with the rest obtained from reference TRBV7-7 and TRBJ2-1, is as follows: GAGVSQSPRYKVTKRGQDVTLRCDPISSHATLYWYQQALGQGPEFLTYFNYEAQPDKSGLPSDRFSAERPEGSISTLTIQRTEQRDSAMYRCASSSSLAGGSGEQFFGPGTRLTVL.

The chain employs TRBV7-3 and TRBJ2-1, with TRBD2 matching 7 bases. This CDR3 region has 15 residues. CDR1 and CDR2 (germline): SGHTA, FQGTGA. The V segment lost 5 bases and the J segment 10 bases; nucleotides outside the gene matches: 14. CDR3 region: CASSHGLGEGGEQFF. The CDR3 DNA is TGTGCCAGCAGCCACGGACTAGGGGAGGGAGGGGAGCAGTTCTTC.

The chain is built from TRBV23-1 and TRBJ2-1; either TRBD1 or TRBD2 may supply D (6 bases each). TRBV23-1 carries the ORF label, with uncertain function. V was clipped by 3 bases and J by 7 bases, with 19 bases between them. CDR3 length: 16 amino acids. The chain's CDR3 is CASSHTTVRGGNEQFF. CDR3 nucleotides: TGCGCCAGCAGTCATACTACGGTTCGAGGGGGGAATGAGCAGTTCTTC.

This clone turned up a few times. V is TRBV18 and J is TRBJ2-3; no reliable D call. V lost 1 base, J lost 3 bases, and 2 bases lay in between. The CDR3 has 12 amino acids. Germline V CDR1 and CDR2: KGHSH, LQKENI. CDR3 protein: CASSPRTDTQYF. The CDR3 nucleotides are TGTGCCAGCTCACCACGGACAGATACGCAGTATTTT.

The chain carries TRBV4-1 and TRBJ1-1; D call uncertain. CDR3 size: 12 residues. In germline, CDR1 is MGHRA, CDR2 YSYEKL. V lost 1 base and J lost 5, with 5 bases in between. As DNA, the CDR3 is TGCGCCAGCAGCCAAGGGGAAACTGAAGCTTTCTTT. Its translation is CASSQGETEAFF.

The chain employs TRBV14 and TRBJ2-7; D is possibly TRBD1 (5 bases). The germline V gene has CDR1 SGHDN and CDR2 FVKESK. With 0 bases removed from V and 2 bases from J, the gap between germline ends came to 11 bases. This CDR3 is built from 15 residues. The CDR3 coding sequence is TGTGCCAGCAGCCAAGATCGGGCAGGGCCCTACGAGCAGTACTTC. Translation: CASSQDRAGPYEQYF.

The V and J genes are TRBV18 and TRBJ1-6; D gene unclear. V dropped 0 bases and J dropped 7 bases, with 7 bases sitting between them. This CDR3 comprises 14 residues. From germline, CDR1 is KGHSH and CDR2 LQKENI. The chain's CDR3 is CASSPPGLNSPLHF. CDR3 coding DNA: TGTGCCAGCTCACCACCTGGACTGAATTCACCCCTCCACTTT.

The chain has TRBV27 and TRBJ1-6; a possible D gene is TRBD1 (6 bases). The CDR3 has 14 amino acids. Trimming removed 7 bases at V and 10 bases at J, with 17 bases between. Germline V gives CDR1 MNHEY, CDR2 SMNVEV (reference sequence). CDR3 amino acids: CASTRWGGGSPLHF. The CDR3 DNA sequence: TGTGCCAGCACCCGGTGGGGGGGCGGCTCACCCCTCCACTTT.

Written as DNA, the CDR3 is TGTGCCAGTAGTCCGGGGGTGGGAATGGCTAGCGGGAGGCGGAATGAGCAGTTCTTC. It specifies CASSPGVGMASGRRNEQFF. The chain combines TRBV19 with TRBJ2-1; 11 positions agree with TRBD2. The ends lost 5 bases at V and 7 bases at J; junction bases unmatched: 19. The CDR3 is 19 residues long. The germline V gene encodes CDR1 LNHDA and CDR2 SQIVND (reference sequence).

In this sample, this clone turned up once. This chain connects TRBV24-1 to TRBJ1-2; D uncertain. The V gene lost 3 bases and the J gene lost 0 bases, with 13 bases spanning the gap. Germline V CDR1 and CDR2: KGHDR, SFDVKD. CDR3 length: 16 residues. The CDR3: CATSDGVLGPNYGYTF. DNA for the CDR3: TGTGCCACCAGTGATGGGGTTCTCGGCCCTAACTATGGCTACACCTTC.

V is TRBV7-2 and J is TRBJ2-2, with 7 bases identical to TRBD2. Germline CDR1 and CDR2: SGHTA and FQGNSA. Losses at the gene ends were 7 bases for V and 7 bases for J; bases not matched to a gene: 9. The CDR3 covers 14 residues. CDR3 region: CASNSRSGVGELFF. DNA for the CDR3: TGTGCCAGCAATAGTAGGAGCGGGGTCGGGGAGCTGTTTTTT.

The rearrangement uses TRBV4-1 and TRBJ1-1; TRBD1 aligns across 11 bases. The CDR3 totals 18 residues. Germline lookup yields CDR1 MGHRA and CDR2 YSYEKL. V gave up 4 bases and J gave up 4 bases; unmatched junction bases: 14. CDR3: CASSRDNGDRGGSTEAFF. CDR3 DNA: TGCGCCAGCAGCCGCGACAATGGGGACAGGGGGGGGAGCACTGAAGCTTTCTTT.

The chain recombines TRBV7-9 with TRBJ1-1; the D is unclear. Germline V gene sequence: CDR1 SEHNR, CDR2 FQNEAQ (reference sequence). Between the trimmed V and J ends, which lost 0 bases and 4 bases, there was a span of 12 bases. The CDR3 covers 15 residues. The CDR3 DNA reads as TGTGCCAGCAGCTTAGCGGGAGGCAGACCCACTGAAGCTTTCTTT. Its translation is CASSLAGGRPTEAFF.

The CDR3 DNA sequence: TGTGCCAGCACCCCAGCGGGAGAGGTCTACGAGCAGTACTTC. Translating it yields CASTPAGEVYEQYF. V usage is TRBV6-5 and J usage is TRBJ2-7; TRBD2 aligns across 8 bases. Trimming took 7 bases from V and 3 from J; bases not matched to a gene: 8. CDR1 and CDR2 from the germline V gene are MNHEY and SVGAGI. The CDR3 is 14 amino acids.

The rearrangement links TRBV6-1 to TRBJ2-1; 10 nucleotides line up with TRBD1. The CDR3 length is 16 residues. Looked up from germline, CDR1 is MNHNS and CDR2 is SASEGT. V dropped 4 bases and J dropped 4; count of bases not matched to a gene: 7. The CDR3 here is CASSGWTGGEYNEQFF. The DNA for the CDR3 is TGTGCCAGCAGTGGATGGACAGGGGGGGAATACAATGAGCAGTTCTTC.

The rearrangement uses TRBV10-3 and TRBJ2-1, with 11 bases aligning to TRBD1. V was clipped by 6 bases and J by 7 bases; unmatched bases: 8. The CDR3 has 15 residues. Per the germline V gene, CDR1 is ENHRY and CDR2 is SYGVKD. DNA of the CDR3: TGTGCCATCAGCCCAGGGACAGGGGGGGCAAATGAGCAGTTCTTC. Translated, it gives CAISPGTGGANEQFF.

The V call is TRBV6-2 or TRBV6-3, the J call TRBJ2-3; no clear D gene. Trimming pared 4 bases from V and 2 bases from J, leaving 10 bases between. CDR3 size: 14 residues. Germline CDR1 reads MNHEY; CDR2 reads SVGEGT. The CDR3 region is CASSSNPPTDTQYF. CDR3 bases: TGTGCCAGCAGTTCCAACCCACCCACAGATACGCAGTATTTT.

This chain links TRBV7-3 with TRBJ2-1; D is uncertain. This CDR3 spans 12 amino acids. The germline V gene encodes CDR1 SGHTA and CDR2 FQGTGA. Between the trimmed V and J ends, which lost 8 bases and 1 base, there was a span of 6 bases. The CDR3 region has the DNA TGTGCCAGCGGGCTATCCTACAATGAGCAGTTCTTC. This gives the protein CASGLSYNEQFF.

The chain couples TRBV9 to TRBJ2-3, with 7 bases matching TRBD1. The CDR3 consists of 13 residues. Germline V CDR1 and CDR2: SGDLS, YYNGEE. Trimming took 6 bases from V and 0 from J; bases not matched to a gene: 1. The CDR3 reads CASTRGSTDTQYF. CDR3 coding DNA: TGTGCCAGCACCAGGGGGAGCACAGATACGCAGTATTTT.

The V and J genes are TRBV10-3 and TRBJ1-4, with D possibly being TRBD1 (5 bases). Trimming stripped 4 bases from V and 3 bases from J, with 12 bases between. The germline V gene has CDR1 ENHRY and CDR2 SYGVKD. The CDR3 is made up of 15 amino acids. The CDR3: CAISVGGEANEKLFF. In DNA, the CDR3 is TGTGCCATCAGTGTAGGAGGGGAGGCTAATGAAAAACTGTTTTTT.

V is TRBV6-8 and J is TRBJ2-3; D remains ambiguous. V lost 0 bases and J lost 10, with 11 bases in between. Germline V CDR1 and CDR2: MNHGY, SAAAGT. This CDR3 has 13 amino acids. The CDR3, as DNA: TGTGCCAGCAGTTACTCACTGGACCCCCCGCAGTATTTT. Translating gives CASSYSLDPPQYF.

This chain joins TRBV7-2 and TRBJ2-7; D might be TRBD2 (6 bases). Germline V lookup: CDR1 SGHTA, CDR2 FQGNSA. This CDR3 is 16 amino acids long. The V end was cut by 0 bases, the J end by 7 bases, with 19 bases between. The CDR3 is CASSLAEGGLGLEQYF. The CDR3 coding sequence is TGTGCCAGCAGCTTAGCGGAGGGAGGCTTGGGTTTGGAGCAGTACTTC. The full variable domain, in which reference TRBV7-2 and TRBJ2-7 provide the parts outside the CDR3, is GAGVSQSPSNKVTEKGKDVELRCDPISGHTALYWYRQSLGQGLEFLIYFQGNSAPDKSGLPSDRFSAERTGGSVSTLTIQRTQQEDSAVYLCASSLAEGGLGLEQYFGPGTRLTVT.